The 8 T cell receptor beta chains below all came from one sample that was sequenced in a study of blood T cell repertoires in COVID-19. TCRdb's table, derived via immunoSEQ multiplex PCR, lists solely in-frame clones and lacks some. Of approximately 99,000 clones in the sample, less than 85% were seen once. Sequencing was carried out using peripheral blood. The receptor set was obtained from a woman aged 40 to 55 with acute or convalescent COVID-19.

This clone was recorded once. This chain joins TRBV12-5 and TRBJ1-1; no clear D gene. CDR3 length: 13 residues. Germline V gene data show CDR1 as LGHNT and CDR2 as FRNRAP. Trimming cost V 7 bases and J 1 base, with 10 bases left between them. The CDR3 sequence is CASASRGNTEAFF. As DNA, the CDR3 is TGTGCTAGTGCCTCTCGGGGGAACACTGAAGCTTTCTTT.

The rearrangement links TRBV19 to TRBJ2-5, with a possible D match to TRBD1 (7 bases). Trimming pared 3 bases from V and 1 base from J, leaving 12 bases between. CDR1 is LNHDA and CDR2 is SQIVND in the germline V gene (reference sequence). The CDR3 is 15 residues long. DNA of the CDR3: TGTGCCAGTAGTATTGCGGGACAGCCCCAAGAGACCCAGTACTTC. Translated, it gives CASSIAGQPQETQYF.

J is TRBJ2-2 and V is TRBV18; TRBD2 aligns across 14 bases. After removal of 0 bases from V and 6 bases from J, the junction contained 0 bases not matched to a gene. This CDR3 comprises 16 residues. CDR1 is KGHSH and CDR2 is LQKENI in the germline V gene. The CDR3 DNA sequence: TGTGCCAGCTCACCACCGGGACTAGCGGGGGCCGGGGAGCTGTTTTTT. Protein sequence: CASSPPGLAGAGELFF.

This chain joins TRBV28 and TRBJ2-7, with 10 bases that match TRBD1. Per the germline V gene, CDR1 is MDHEN and CDR2 is SYDVKM. CDR3 length: 13 amino acids. With 8 bases clipped from V and 7 bases from J, the junction kept 8 bases outside the gene matches. In DNA, the CDR3 is TGTGCCAGCCGGACAGGGGGTCTGTGGGAGCAGTACTTC. Protein product: CASRTGGLWEQYF.

This clone was observed many times. The chain has TRBV6-1 and TRBJ1-1; possible D gene TRBD1, 5 bases. Per germline, CDR1 MNHNS and CDR2 SASEGT. The CDR3 consists of 15 residues. V was trimmed by 2 bases and J by 1 base, leaving 11 bases between them. This chain's CDR3 is CASSEYGGWNTEAFF. CDR3 DNA: TGTGCCAGCAGTGAATACGGGGGTTGGAACACTGAAGCTTTCTTT.

The rearrangement uses TRBV5-1 and TRBJ2-7; TRBD1 matches at 7 bases. The germline V gene encodes CDR1 SGHRS and CDR2 YFSETQ. The length of the CDR3 is 15 residues. V trimming: 3 bases; J trimming: 4 bases; junction bases outside the gene matches: 10. CDR3 residues: CASSWSGRGSYEQYF. In DNA, the CDR3 is TGCGCCAGCAGCTGGTCGGGCAGGGGGTCATACGAGCAGTACTTC.

This clone was seen a handful of times. J is TRBJ2-7 and V is TRBV2; 7 nucleotides line up with TRBD1. Germline V gives CDR1 SNHLY, CDR2 FYNNEI. Losses at the gene ends were 5 bases for V and 1 base for J; bases not matched to a gene: 5. The CDR3 is made up of 14 amino acids. The CDR3 DNA sequence: TGTGCCAGCAGTTCCGGGACAGTATCCTACGAGCAGTACTTC. It translates to CASSSGTVSYEQYF.

V gene TRBV28 combines with J gene TRBJ2-1, with TRBD1 matching over 11 bases. This CDR3 comprises 15 residues. CDR1 MDHEN and CDR2 SYDVKM come from the germline V gene. The ends lost 6 bases at V and 12 bases at J; junction bases unmatched: 13. The CDR3 here is CASSPPGTGGVRQFF. The CDR3 coding sequence is TGTGCCAGCAGCCCTCCCGGGACAGGGGGTGTTAGGCAGTTCTTC.